These T cell receptor beta chains were read from a single sample in a study of T-cell memory formation after mild COVID-19. TCRdb analysed the 5' RACE reads with MiXCR anew, one entry per CDR3 protein. Altogether about 310,000 distinct CDR3 sequences are present, roughly a fifth being singletons, with the ten largest covering 20% to 25%. Input material: PBMCs or a T cell subset sorted from them (not recorded which). All receptors derive from a man aged 18 to 29 who had mild COVID-19 (a few samples of this study predate the infection). Cell type and time point are not known. Both conserved end residues are part of each CDR3. D genes are given only for firm matches. Some rows have no size entry. The others give once, few or many, or a class for an expanded clone.

NA	few	TRBV2	TRBJ2-1	TGTGCCAGCATAGCTTCAAGGAACTCCTACAATGAGCAGTTCTTC	CASIASRNSYNEQFF
TRBD2	NA	TRBV5-6	TRBJ2-5	TGTGCCAGCAGCTTTAATCCGGGACTAGCGGCTCAAGAGACCCAGTACTTC	CASSFNPGLAAQETQYF
NA	few	TRBV20-1	TRBJ1-1	TGCAGTGCATGTCGGGGCCTGAACACTGAAGCTTTCTTT	CSACRGLNTEAFF
NA	NA	TRBV25-1	TRBJ2-3	TGTGCCAGCAGTGCACCAGGGTGGGGACTCAATACGCAGTATTTT	CASSAPGWGLNTQYF
NA	few	TRBV4-3	TRBJ2-1	TGCGCCAGCAGCCAAGACCCCTATGGACAGGAGCAGTTCTTC	CASSQDPYGQEQFF
NA	NA	TRBV7-9	TRBJ1-1	TGTGCCAGCAGCTTAGATGCTTTCTTT	CASSLDAFF
TRBD1	NA	TRBV6-1	TRBJ2-3	TGTGCCAGCGGCTCGGGACAGGGATCAGATACGCAGTATTTT	CASGSGQGSDTQYF
TRBD2	NA	TRBV7-3	TRBJ2-5	TGTGCCAGCAGCCCGGGACTAGCGGTATACCAAGAGACCCAGTACTTC	CASSPGLAVYQETQYF
TRBD2	NA	TRBV7-2	TRBJ2-7	TGTGCCAGCAGCCCCGCCGGACTAGCGGGGGGGCGGGAGCAGTACTTC	CASSPAGLAGGREQYF
NA	NA	TRBV4-2	TRBJ2-1	TGTGCCAGCAGCCAAGATGGAGCCGTAGCCCGGAATGAGCAGTTCTTC	CASSQDGAVARNEQFF
TRBD1	NA	TRBV11-2	TRBJ2-7	TGTGCCAGCCGGGCTCTCCGGGACAGGGTCGAGCAGTACTTC	CASRALRDRVEQYF
TRBD1	NA	TRBV6-5	TRBJ1-2	TGTGCCAGCAGTTACGGGAAAGGGGGCAATCGAGGCTACACCTTC	CASSYGKGGNRGYTF
NA	few	TRBV12-3/TRBV12-4	TRBJ1-2	TGTGCCAGCAGTTTCGAATTCGGAGGCTACACCTTC	CASSFEFGGYTF
NA	NA	TRBV3-1	TRBJ1-6	TGTGCCAGCAGCCAAGACAGGAGAAAGGGCTCCTATAATTCACCCCTCCACTTT	CASSQDRRKGSYNSPLHF
NA	few	TRBV21-1	TRBJ2-3	TGTGCCAGCAGTTTCCCGACAGGGGGCCGCACAGATACGCAGTATTTT	CASSFPTGGRTDTQYF
TRBD2	few	TRBV5-1	TRBJ2-3	TGCGCCAGCAGCTTGTGGGCCCAGCGGGGCGGCACAGATACGCAGTATTTT	CASSLWAQRGGTDTQYF
NA	few	TRBV29-1	TRBJ2-3	TGCAGCGTCGAGGATCGCACAGATACGCAGTATTTT	CSVEDRTDTQYF
NA	NA	TRBV5-1	TRBJ1-3	TGCGCCAGCAGCTTAGACAAGACCTCTGGAAACACCATATATTTT	CASSLDKTSGNTIYF
TRBD2	few	TRBV18	TRBJ2-7	TGTGCCAGCTCACCCCCCCGGGGAGGGACGTTATACGAGCAGTACTTC	CASSPPRGGTLYEQYF
NA	NA	TRBV5-1	TRBJ1-1	TGCGCCAGCAGCTTCGCGCTTACGGGGCTGTTCACTGAAGCTTTCTTT	CASSFALTGLFTEAFF
NA	many	TRBV12-3/TRBV12-4	TRBJ2-1	TGTGCCAGCAGTTTAGTAAGGGGTGAGCAGTTCTTC	CASSLVRGEQFF
TRBD2	NA	TRBV4-2	TRBJ2-1	TGTGCCAGCAGCCAAGCCCAGGGGACTAGCTACTACAATGAGCAGTTCTTC	CASSQAQGTSYYNEQFF
TRBD1	NA	TRBV20-1	TRBJ1-2	TGCAGTGCTAGGTGGGACAGTCGCTACACCTTC	CSARWDSRYTF
NA	NA	TRBV7-9	TRBJ1-4	TGTGCCAGCAGCCAGTTGGTCCCGGACAGTGTTGAAAAACTGTTTTTT	CASSQLVPDSVEKLFF
TRBD2	NA	TRBV11-2	TRBJ2-5	TGTGCCAGCAGCTCAGGAGCGGGGGGCGGTGAGACCCAGTACTTC	CASSSGAGGGETQYF
NA	NA	TRBV7-2	TRBJ1-2	TGTGCCAGCAGCTTTGACCGGGACGGATATGGCTACACCTTC	CASSFDRDGYGYTF
TRBD1	NA	TRBV11-2	TRBJ1-2	TGTGCCAGCAGCTCCCGGGACAGGGACCCTCTTTTTCACACCTTC	CASSSRDRDPLFHTF
TRBD1	NA	TRBV28	TRBJ1-1	TGTGCCAGCGGAGGGACAGCTTCATCCGCTTTCTTT	CASGGTASSAFF
TRBD1	NA	TRBV5-1	TRBJ1-1	TGCGCCAGCAGCTCCGGGACAGGGAGTGACACTGAAGCTTTCTTT	CASSSGTGSDTEAFF
TRBD1	NA	TRBV7-9	TRBJ1-2	TGTGCCAGCAGCTTAGCGGCGACAGGGGATGGCTACACCTTC	CASSLAATGDGYTF
NA	few	TRBV9	TRBJ2-7	TGTGCCAGCAGCGTAGCGAGTCAGTACGAGCAGTACTTC	CASSVASQYEQYF
NA	many	TRBV6-1	TRBJ2-7	TGTGCCAGCAGAAAGAGGGGCCCCTACGAGCAGTACTTC	CASRKRGPYEQYF
TRBD1	few	TRBV2	TRBJ1-1	TGTGCCAGCAGTGCTTGGGACAGGGTGACTGAAGCTTTCTTT	CASSAWDRVTEAFF
NA	few	TRBV5-1	TRBJ2-5	TGCGCCAGCAGCTTCTTAGCACCAGCTCAAGAGACCCAGTACTTC	CASSFLAPAQETQYF
TRBD2	NA	TRBV9	TRBJ2-3	TGTGCCAGCAGCGCGGAGGGAGCGGGGGGTTCAGATACGCAGTATTTT	CASSAEGAGGSDTQYF
NA	NA	TRBV4-2	TRBJ1-4	TGTGCCAGCAGCCAGTCCGGGACGCTCGCAACTAATGAAAAACTGTTTTTT	CASSQSGTLATNEKLFF
TRBD2	few	TRBV12-3/TRBV12-4	TRBJ2-5	TGTGCCAGCAGTAACCCCATCCCAGCGGGGGGTCGGTACCAAGAGACCCAGTACTTC	CASSNPIPAGGRYQETQYF
NA	many	TRBV27	TRBJ2-1	TGTGCCAGCGGTCGACACCGCTCCTACAATGAGCAGTTCTTC	CASGRHRSYNEQFF
NA	NA	TRBV27	TRBJ2-7	TGTGCCAGTAGCCGGGTCGAAGGGAATTACGAGCAGTACTTC	CASSRVEGNYEQYF
TRBD2	NA	TRBV20-1	TRBJ2-3	TGCAGTGCTGATGGGACTAGCGGGGGGGACACAGATACGCAGTATTTT	CSADGTSGGDTDTQYF
NA	few	TRBV20-1	TRBJ1-1	TGCAGTGCTAGAGTCACAGGGAACACTGAAGCTTTCTTT	CSARVTGNTEAFF
NA	few	TRBV20-1	TRBJ2-6	TGCAGTGCTAGAGCACCATGGGGGTCGGGGGCCAACGTCCTGACTTTC	CSARAPWGSGANVLTF